The rows below give T cell receptor beta chains drawn from one sample of a study of cytomegalovirus exposure and HLA in healthy donors. TCRdb keeps only in-frame clones here, not all; method: immunoSEQ multiplex PCR. Its listing shows around 75,000 clones. The specimen was PBMCs. The receptors were gathered from a man over 45 in good health and CMV-seropositive. Each CDR3 is given with its conserved first and last residue. Each record gives: V gene, D gene, J gene, CDR3 DNA, CDR3 protein. D genes are given only for firm matches.

>TRBV5-4|.|TRBJ2-5
TGTGCCAGCAGCTTGGGACTGGACCAAGAGACCCAGTACTTC
CASSLGLDQETQYF
>TRBV6-1|TRBD1|TRBJ1-1
TGTGCCAGCATTGGGTACAGGGGTAACACTGAAGCTTTCTTT
CASIGYRGNTEAFF
>TRBV30|.|TRBJ1-5
TGTGCCTGGAGTCCTCCCTCAGACGGAGATCAGCCCCAGCATTTT
CAWSPPSDGDQPQHF
>TRBV9|.|TRBJ2-2
TGTGCCAGCATGAGGTCGAACACCGGGGAGCTGTTTTTT
CASMRSNTGELFF
>TRBV19|.|TRBJ1-5
TGTGCCAGTAGTATTCGGACGGGAGAGGAGCCCCAGCATTTT
CASSIRTGEEPQHF
>TRBV4-1|.|TRBJ1-1
TGCGCCAGCAGCCAAGAAGGCGGGACCGAGCACACTGAAGCTTTCTTT
CASSQEGGTEHTEAFF
>TRBV5-1|TRBD1|TRBJ2-5
TGCGCCAGCAGAATGACAGGGTACATCCAAGAGACCCAGTACTTC
CASRMTGYIQETQYF
>TRBV7-9|TRBD1|TRBJ2-7
TGTGCCAGCAGCTCAACGTTGACAGGGGGCGACGAGCAGTACTTC
CASSSTLTGGDEQYF
>TRBV6-5|.|TRBJ1-1
TGTGCCAGCAGTCGCAGGGTTGACACTGAAGCTTTCTTT
CASSRRVDTEAFF
>TRBV4-1|.|TRBJ1-3
TGCGCCAGCAGCCAAGTATGGATGGGGGGGGGAGGATATTTT
CASSQVWMGGGGYF
>TRBV5-1|TRBD1|TRBJ1-1
TGCGCCAGCAGCCTCAATTCCGGGACAGCTGAAGCTTTCTTT
CASSLNSGTAEAFF